This T cell receptor (beta chain) is from a study of T cell responses to AZD1222 COVID-19 vaccine. Points from the study as a whole: With two AZD1222 doses given, Spike-specific TCR breadth and depth both rose. Only a handful of AZD1222 recipients tested seropositive at baseline. Females made up more of the donors, who were largely white British, and clonal diversity may have come out too low. CD4 TCRs linked to vaccination spanned spike, dominating at 160-218 and 743-854.

Using immunoSEQ multiplex PCR, the repertoire was profiled, and TCRdb retains in-frame clones only, with some absent. The data contain some 170,000 clones, roughly nine tenths of them singletons. A remark on this clone: Its antigen is still unknown.

This receptor was obtained from an adult in good health. This material consisted of peripheral blood, taken on day 0 of AZD1222 vaccination.

CDR3 in amino acids: CASSQSGTNQNTEAFF. CDR3 nucleotides: TGCGCCAGCAGCCAGTCTGGGACAAATCAGAACACTGAAGCTTTCTTT. J is TRBJ1-1 and V is TRBV4-3, with TRBD1 as a possible D gene (6 bases). This CDR3 comprises 16 residues. Germline assignment: CDR1 LGHNA and CDR2 YSLEER. Trimming pared 3 bases from V and 1 base from J, leaving 15 bases between.